This T cell receptor beta chain was obtained from a study of blood T cell repertoires in COVID-19 (dated by TCRdb to about 2020). Describing the broader study: Collaborator samples came from the United States, Italy and Spain and covered acute and convalescent phases of COVID-19. The material from the prospective study consisted of cDNA or gDNA derived from T cells, B-cell-depleted T cells, or PBMCs. The dataset comprised deeply sampled blood TCRbeta repertoires from subjects exposed to, actively infected with, or recovered from COVID-19. The repertoires were released in a freely available public database intended as a resource for research on the immune response to SARS-CoV-2. The samples were drawn from the first 160 participants of the ongoing ImmuneRACE study and from 1,254 subjects provided by 6 global collaborators. Sample metadata almost always included a de-identified subject ID, COVID-19 status, age in years and sex. Where available, HLA class I and class II types were taken from metadata supplied by the sample provider and were not determined by assay-based typing. Study-wide conclusions, independent of this receptor: Clinical and demographic metadata were provided uncurated, with the amount varying by source and participant.

TCRbeta CDR3 regions were amplified from genomic DNA using the immunoSEQ Assay, a bias-controlled multiplex PCR. The authors' pipeline ran thus. The number of nucleated cells in each sample was estimated from the amplification of reference gene primers within the assay. Sequence reads were collapsed and filtered to measure the absolute abundance of every unique TCRbeta CDR3 rearrangement. For each sample, productive Simpson clonality was calculated as the square root of Simpson's diversity index over productive rearrangements. Not all clones reach the TCRdb copy of this immuneACCESS table, which keeps in-frame sequences only. Checked studies attribute under half of the gap to unresolved V genes and leave the rest unexplained. The V and J calls and the clone size are those of that table, but D and trimming were determined from the DNA. This sample holds approximately 230,000 clones; roughly 83% were observed only once. The ten largest make up roughly 10% of the sample.

CDR1 and CDR2 are drawn from the germline V gene: SQVTM, ANQGSEA. Trimming costs V 5 bases and J 0 bases, and their ends lie 8 bases apart. The CDR3, from cysteine to phenylalanine, totals 13 residues. Of all the DNA, just the CDR3 is kept, 39 bases in frame from base 1. Each collaborating institution followed its own protocols to collect whole blood in K2EDTA tubes. For TCRbeta analysis, collaborators shipped samples as frozen whole blood, isolated PBMCs, or DNA extracted from either of those sample types. Details on this clone: There is no known antigen for this receptor. No base qualities exist here, and no much larger clone lies one base off it.

The sample was peripheral blood. The TCR was taken from a man at least 80 years old with acute or convalescent COVID-19. The rearrangement joined TRBV29-1 to TRBJ1-5; TRBD1 is a possible D gene, resting on 6 matching bases. The DNA sequence reads TGCAGCGTTCGCAGGGGTAGCAATCAGCCCCAGCATTTT. Its protein is CSVRRGSNQPQHF.